Below, one T cell receptor beta chain is given with its context. The data were taken from a study of T cell responses to AZD1222 COVID-19 vaccine. The repertoire was sequenced with immunoSEQ multiplex PCR; TCRdb's copy has only in-frame clones and lacks some. The sample has roughly 120,000 clones, 70% to 90% seen once. Germline V gene lookup returns CDR1 SGDLS and CDR2 YYNGEE. This CDR3 region has 15 residues. The V end was cut by 0 bases, the J end by 4 bases, with 13 bases between. The chain employs TRBV9 and TRBJ1-2; perhaps TRBD1 as D (6 bases). The material sequenced was peripheral blood, taken on day 0 of AZD1222 vaccination. The source of this sequence is an adult in good health. CDR3 nucleotide sequence: TGTGCCAGCAGCGTAGAAGTATCGGGGGCCTATGGCTACACCTTC. Protein sequence: CASSVEVSGAYGYTF.